The T cell receptor beta chain under discussion was sequenced for a study of graft-versus-host responses after intestinal transplantation. The study, taken as a whole, reports: Some GvH clones were seen earlier in gut or blood, suggesting intestinal origin.

Profiling relied on immunoSEQ multiplex PCR, and the TCRdb table lists in-frame clones only, not all of them. The sample yields tens of thousands of clones, over 90% seen once. Germline V gives CDR1 MDHEN, CDR2 SYDVKM. CDR3 length: 11 residues. Trimming pared 8 bases from V and 1 base from J, leaving 5 bases between. Notes on this clone: The antigen remains undetermined.

The TCR originated in a human donor who was the organ donor for an intestinal transplant. This rearrangement joins TRBV28 to TRBJ1-1; D is uncertain. Sequenced here: unstimulated CD4+ T cells sorted from spleen or lymph node cells, sampled before transplant. CDR3 bases: TGTGCCAGCTCTCAGAACACTGAAGCTTTCTTT. It yields the protein CASSQNTEAFF.